Given below is one T cell receptor beta chain in context. Antigen: not known. This sample stems from a study of monozygotic twins with inflammatory bowel disease. Template switching incorporated UMIs with a 6-nucleotide sample barcode. Using the 5' RACE reads, TCRdb records one entry per CDR3 protein without DNA. The sample totals over 110,000 distinct CDR3 sequences; its top ten clones hold about 2.6%. Each donor gave 2.5 to 3 ml of peripheral blood. CDR1 is SGHTA and CDR2 is FQGNSA in the germline V gene. The CDR3 covers 16 residues. Study findings and constraints: The co-twins with IBD showed lower TCRbeta diversity (inverse Simpson) than their healthy siblings. The existence of one strong signal or clonotype linked to IBD lacked support.

The chain combines TRBV7-2 with TRBJ2-1; TCRdb lists TRBD1, though no DNA is available to test this call. Sequencing was done on a sample of blood. The TCR originated in a human donor with ulcerative colitis or Crohn's disease, or a healthy co-twin of an affected twin (not recorded which). CDR3 sequence reads: CASSLIAQGSYNEQFF. The complete variable domain, with remaining parts taken from reference TRBV7-2 and TRBJ2-1, reads GAGVSQSPSNKVTEKGKDVELRCDPISGHTALYWYRQSLGQGLEFLIYFQGNSAPDKSGLPSDRFSAERTGGSVSTLTIQRTQQEDSAVYLCASSLIAQGSYNEQFFGPGTRLTVL.